This TCR beta chain originates from a study of OX40 agonist ivuxolimab in advanced cancers. As for the study in general: The group had a mean age of around 60 years, ranged from 23 to 79, and was 82.7% male. Findings and limits, study-wide: Partial responders at 0.1-3.0 mg/kg showed near-lowest clonal expansion. Dose levels from 0.1 to 3.0 mg/kg saw CD4+ and CD8+ blood T cells expand clonally by week 6.

Profiling relied on immunoSEQ multiplex PCR, and the TCRdb table lists in-frame clones only, not all of them. The sample consists of tens of thousands of clones, about 85% of them appearing once. Worth noting for this clone: Its antigen is as yet unknown.

This receptor was identified in an adult with an advanced solid tumor such as melanoma, head and neck, liver or kidney cancer. The sequenced sample was CD4+ or CD8+ T cells sorted from blood, obtained in a trial of the OX40 agonist ivuxolimab.

This CDR3 reads CASSNRKNIQYF. CDR3 DNA: TGTGCCAGTAGTAACAGGAAAAACATTCAGTACTTC. This chain uses TRBV19 with TRBJ2-4; tentative D call: TRBD1 (5 bases). The germline V and J ends were trimmed by 4 bases and 4 bases, with 5 bases remaining between them. CDR1 is LNHDA and CDR2 is SQIVND in the germline V gene (reference sequence). The CDR3 sequence is 12 residues long.